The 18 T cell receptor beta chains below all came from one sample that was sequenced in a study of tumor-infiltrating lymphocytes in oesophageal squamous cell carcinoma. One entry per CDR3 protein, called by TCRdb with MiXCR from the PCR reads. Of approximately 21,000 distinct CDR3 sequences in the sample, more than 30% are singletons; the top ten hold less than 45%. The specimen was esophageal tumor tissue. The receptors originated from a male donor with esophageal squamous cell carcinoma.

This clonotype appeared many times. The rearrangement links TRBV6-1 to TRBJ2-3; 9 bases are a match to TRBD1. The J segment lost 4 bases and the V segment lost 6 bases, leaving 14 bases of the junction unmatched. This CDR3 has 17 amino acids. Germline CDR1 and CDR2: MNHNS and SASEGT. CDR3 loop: CASSKLPGQGIADTQYF. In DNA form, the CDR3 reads TGTGCCAGCAGCAAACTGCCGGGACAGGGTATCGCAGATACGCAGTATTTT.

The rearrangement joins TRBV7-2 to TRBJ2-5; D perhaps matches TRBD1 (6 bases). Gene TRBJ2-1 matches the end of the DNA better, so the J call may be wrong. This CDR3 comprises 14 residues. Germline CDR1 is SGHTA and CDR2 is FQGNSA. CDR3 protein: CASSLEGQIKEQFF. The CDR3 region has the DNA TGTGCCAGCAGCTTAGAGGGACAAATCAAGGAGCAGTTCTTC.

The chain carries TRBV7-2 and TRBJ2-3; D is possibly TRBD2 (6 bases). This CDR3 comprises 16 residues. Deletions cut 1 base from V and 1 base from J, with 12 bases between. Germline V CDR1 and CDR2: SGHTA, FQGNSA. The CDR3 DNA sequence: TGTGCCAGCAGCTTAGTGGCGGGGTATGGCACAGATACGCAGTATTTT. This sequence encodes CASSLVAGYGTDTQYF. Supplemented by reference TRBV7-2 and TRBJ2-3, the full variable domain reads GAGVSQSPSNKVTEKGKDVELRCDPISGHTALYWYRQSLGQGLEFLIYFQGNSAPDKSGLPSDRFSAERTGGSVSTLTIQRTQQEDSAVYLCASSLVAGYGTDTQYFGPGTRLTVL.

CDR3 sequence reads: CASSLGNLNTEAFF. In DNA form, the CDR3 reads TGTGCCAGCAGCTTAGGCAACCTGAACACTGAAGCTTTCTTT. V gene TRBV7-2 combines with J gene TRBJ1-1; D is ambiguous. CDR1 SGHTA and CDR2 FQGNSA come from the germline V gene. Trimming took off 1 base at V and 0 bases at J, with 6 bases between the two ends. The CDR3 is 14 residues long.

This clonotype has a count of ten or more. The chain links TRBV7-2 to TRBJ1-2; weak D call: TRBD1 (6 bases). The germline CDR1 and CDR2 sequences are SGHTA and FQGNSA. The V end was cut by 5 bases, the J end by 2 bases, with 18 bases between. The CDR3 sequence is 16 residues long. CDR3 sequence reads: CASSTYRGQTNYGYTF. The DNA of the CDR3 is TGTGCCAGCAGCACATATAGGGGACAAACCAACTATGGCTACACCTTC.

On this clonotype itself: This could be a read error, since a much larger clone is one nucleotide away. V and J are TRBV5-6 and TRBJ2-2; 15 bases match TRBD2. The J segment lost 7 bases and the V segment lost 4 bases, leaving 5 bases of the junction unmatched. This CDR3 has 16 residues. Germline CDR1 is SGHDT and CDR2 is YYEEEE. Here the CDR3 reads CASSSGLAGGFGELFF. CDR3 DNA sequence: TGTGCCAGCAGCAGCGGACTAGCGGGAGGGTTCGGGGAGCTGTTTTTT.

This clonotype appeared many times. This CDR3 reads CATLGPPNYGYTF. The DNA for the CDR3 is TGTGCCACCCTTGGCCCTCCTAACTATGGCTACACCTTC. V usage is TRBV24-1 and J usage is TRBJ1-2; D ambiguous. V lost 9 bases to trimming and J lost 0 bases, with 10 bases between them. This CDR3 has 13 residues. Looked up from germline, CDR1 is KGHDR and CDR2 is SFDVKD.

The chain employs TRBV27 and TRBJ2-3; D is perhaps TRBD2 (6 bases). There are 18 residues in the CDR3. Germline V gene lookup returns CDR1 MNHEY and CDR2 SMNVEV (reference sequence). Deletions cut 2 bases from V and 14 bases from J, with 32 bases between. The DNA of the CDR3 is TGTGCCAGCAGTTTAAAGTTGATATCACCAACTACACCGGGGGAGCTGTATTTT. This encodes CASSLKLISPTTPGELYF.

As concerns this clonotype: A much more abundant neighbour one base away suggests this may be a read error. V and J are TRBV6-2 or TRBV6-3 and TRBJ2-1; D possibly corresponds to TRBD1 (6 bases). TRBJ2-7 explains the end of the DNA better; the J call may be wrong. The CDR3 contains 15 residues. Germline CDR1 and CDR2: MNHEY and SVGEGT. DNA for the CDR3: TGTGCCAGCAGTTTCAAGAGGACAGCCTACAATGAGCAGTACTTC. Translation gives CASSFKRTAYNEQYF.

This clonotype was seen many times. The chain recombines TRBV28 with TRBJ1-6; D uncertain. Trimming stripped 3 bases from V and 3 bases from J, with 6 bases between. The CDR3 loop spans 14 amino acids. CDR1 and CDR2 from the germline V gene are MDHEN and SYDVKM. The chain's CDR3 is CASSFERYNSPLHF. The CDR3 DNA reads TGTGCCAGCAGTTTTGAGCGCTATAATTCACCCCTCCACTTT.

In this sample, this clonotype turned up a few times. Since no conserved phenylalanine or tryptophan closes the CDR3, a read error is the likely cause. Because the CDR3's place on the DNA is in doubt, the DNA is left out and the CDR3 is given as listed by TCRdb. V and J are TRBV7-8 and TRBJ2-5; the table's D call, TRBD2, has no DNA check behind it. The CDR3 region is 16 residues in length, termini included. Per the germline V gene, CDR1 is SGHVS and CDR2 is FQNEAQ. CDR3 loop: CASSLGRANYGYTFGS.

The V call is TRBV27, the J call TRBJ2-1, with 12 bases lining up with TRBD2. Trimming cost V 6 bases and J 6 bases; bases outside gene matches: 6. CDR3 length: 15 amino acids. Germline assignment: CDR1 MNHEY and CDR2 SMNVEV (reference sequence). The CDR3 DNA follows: TGTGCCAGCAGGCCCGGGACTAGCGGGTTCAATGAGCAGTTCTTC. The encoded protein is CASRPGTSGFNEQFF.

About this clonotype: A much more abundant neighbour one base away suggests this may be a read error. The CDR3, as DNA: TGTGCCATTAGTATAGGCGGGTCCCAAGAGACCCAGTACTTC. This gives the protein CAISIGGSQETQYF. The chain links TRBV19 to TRBJ2-4; the D gene is possibly TRBD2 (5 bases). The DNA end is a closer match to TRBJ2-5, so the J assignment may be wrong. From germline, CDR1 is LNHDA and CDR2 SQIVND (reference sequence). The length of the CDR3 is 14 residues.

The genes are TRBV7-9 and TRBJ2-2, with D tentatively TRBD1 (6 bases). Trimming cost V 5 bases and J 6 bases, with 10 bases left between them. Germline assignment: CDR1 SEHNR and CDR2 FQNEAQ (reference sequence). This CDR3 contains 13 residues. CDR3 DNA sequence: TGTGCCAGCAGCGCCCAGGGGCCCGGGGAGCTGTTTTTT. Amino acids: CASSAQGPGELFF.

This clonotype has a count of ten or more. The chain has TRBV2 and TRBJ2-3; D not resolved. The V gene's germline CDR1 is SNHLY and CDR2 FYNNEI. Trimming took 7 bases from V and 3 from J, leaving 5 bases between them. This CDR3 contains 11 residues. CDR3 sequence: CASTRTDTQYF. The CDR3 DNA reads TGTGCCAGCACTAGGACAGATACGCAGTATTTT. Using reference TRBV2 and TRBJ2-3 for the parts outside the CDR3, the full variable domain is EPEVTQTPSHQVTQMGQEVILRCVPISNHLYFYWYRQILGQKVEFLVSFYNNEISEKSEIFDDQFSVERPDGSNFTLKIRSTKLEDSAMYFCASTRTDTQYFGPGTRLTVL.

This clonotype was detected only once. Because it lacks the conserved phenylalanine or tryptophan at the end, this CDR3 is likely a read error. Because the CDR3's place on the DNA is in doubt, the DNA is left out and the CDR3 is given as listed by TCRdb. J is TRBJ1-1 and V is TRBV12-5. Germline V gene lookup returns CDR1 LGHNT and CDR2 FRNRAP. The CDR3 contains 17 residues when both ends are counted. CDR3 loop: CASGLELAGCTSSTSGQ.

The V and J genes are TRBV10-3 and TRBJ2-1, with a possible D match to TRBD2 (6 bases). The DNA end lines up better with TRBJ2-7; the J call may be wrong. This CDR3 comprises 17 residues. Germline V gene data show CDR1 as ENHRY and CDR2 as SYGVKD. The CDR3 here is CAISGTLAPSSYNEQYF. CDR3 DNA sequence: TGTGCCATCAGTGGTACTCTAGCGCCGAGCTCCTACAATGAGCAGTACTTC.

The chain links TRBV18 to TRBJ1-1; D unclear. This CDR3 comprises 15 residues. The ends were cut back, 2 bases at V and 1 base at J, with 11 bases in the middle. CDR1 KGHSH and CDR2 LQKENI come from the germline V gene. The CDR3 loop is CASSPAVVPNTEAFF. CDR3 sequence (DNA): TGTGCCAGCTCACCAGCGGTGGTCCCGAACACTGAAGCTTTCTTT.